Sequencing of this T cell receptor (beta chain) was carried out in a study of blood T cell repertoires in COVID-19. Enrollees, roughly 18 to 95 years old, lived in 24 US areas. Two negative PCRs, clearance, or symptom resolution had been documented for recovered Cohort 3 donors. Some clones are missing from TCRdb's copy, which holds only in-frame ones; the method was immunoSEQ multiplex PCR. This table holds over 150,000 clones, 80% to 90% found once. Trimming took off 0 bases at V and 5 bases at J, with 13 bases between the two ends. Germline V gene sequence: CDR1 SGDLS, CDR2 YYNGEE. CDR3 length equals 15 residues.

The rearrangement joins TRBV9 to TRBJ2-3; weak D call: TRBD1 (6 bases). The source of this sequence is a man in his forties who had recovered from COVID-19. The sequenced sample was PBMCs or T cells enriched from blood (not recorded which). This CDR3 reads CASSVGQGKGDTQYF. DNA for the CDR3: TGTGCCAGCAGCGTAGGGCAGGGGAAAGGAGATACGCAGTATTTT.